These 25 T cell receptor beta chains originate from one sample sequenced in a study of shared clonotypes between healthy human individuals. Clones were read by immunoSEQ multiplex PCR, and TCRdb kept only the in-frame ones, dropping some. Of just under 95,000 clones in the sample, around 68% were seen once. Input material: memory CD8+ T cells sorted from blood. Subset indicated: CD45RO+ cells pooled with CCR7-negative TemRA cells. These receptors were taken from a man in his thirties or forties in good health.

This clone occurred a few times. The chain joins TRBV7-2 to TRBJ2-7; D perhaps matches TRBD2 (6 bases). The CDR3 runs to 13 residues. Germline CDR1 reads SGHTA; CDR2 reads FQGNSA. Trimming stripped 3 bases from V and 6 bases from J, with 12 bases between. For the CDR3, the DNA is TGTGCCAGCAGCTTCTCGGGAGCGGGCGAGCAGTACTTC. Protein product: CASSFSGAGEQYF. Variable domain in full (rest from reference TRBV7-2 and TRBJ2-7): GAGVSQSPSNKVTEKGKDVELRCDPISGHTALYWYRQSLGQGLEFLIYFQGNSAPDKSGLPSDRFSAERTGGSVSTLTIQRTQQEDSAVYLCASSFSGAGEQYFGPGTRLTVT.

J is TRBJ2-5 and V is TRBV5-4, with D tentatively TRBD2 (6 bases). This CDR3 has 15 amino acids. In germline, CDR1 is SGHNT, CDR2 YYREEE (reference sequence). V dropped 7 bases and J dropped 1 base, with 17 bases sitting between them. CDR3 DNA sequence: TGTGCCAGCCGGGGTGGTGTGGGGGGCCAAGAGACCCAGTACTTC. Its translation is CASRGGVGGQETQYF.

The V gene is TRBV7-8, the J gene TRBJ2-1, with TRBD2 identical over 7 bases. The CDR3 sequence is 15 residues long. Germline assignment: CDR1 SGHVS and CDR2 FQNEAQ. CDR3 DNA: TGTTCATCGGTAGCGGGCCCGAGCTCCTACAATGAGCAGTTCTTC. This codes for CSSVAGPSSYNEQFF. Together with reference TRBV7-8 and TRBJ2-1, the CDR3 gives the full variable domain: GAGVSQSPRYKVAKRGQDVALRCDPISGHVSLFWYQQALGQGPEFLTYFQNEAQLDKSGLPSDRFFAERPEGSVSTLKIQRTQQEDSAVYLCSSVAGPSSYNEQFFGPGTRLTVL.

A single count supports this clone. Other DNA sequences in the sample encode the same CDR3. The rearrangement joins TRBV6-1 to TRBJ1-5; possibly TRBD1 for D (6 bases). The CDR3 spans 14 residues. Trimming removed 5 bases at V and 0 bases at J, with 8 bases between. Germline CDR1 reads MNHNS; CDR2 reads SASEGT. The chain's CDR3 is CASSRQVSNQPQHF. Written as DNA, the CDR3 is TGTGCCAGCAGTCGACAGGTTAGCAATCAGCCCCAGCATTTT.

This clone has more than one count but fewer than ten. This chain connects TRBV11-2 to TRBJ2-7, with D possibly matching TRBD2 (7 bases). Germline-derived CDR1 and CDR2 are SGHAT and FQNNGV. This CDR3 is 16 amino acids long. V was trimmed by 2 bases and J by 2 bases, leaving 16 bases between them. The CDR3: CASSLRGGGATYEQYF. CDR3 nucleotide sequence: TGTGCCAGCAGCTTAAGGGGCGGGGGCGCGACCTACGAGCAGTACTTC.

The rearrangement links TRBV6-5 to TRBJ2-3; TRBD2 is a possible D gene (6 bases). V was shortened by 1 base and J by 3 bases, with 11 bases between the two germline ends. Germline loops: CDR1 MNHEY, CDR2 SVGAGI. The CDR3 sequence is 15 residues long. CDR3 amino acids: CASSYLLGGTDTQYF. In DNA form, the CDR3 reads TGTGCCAGCAGTTACTTATTGGGAGGTACAGATACGCAGTATTTT.

The chain recombines TRBV5-1 with TRBJ1-5; no reliable D call. The CDR3 consists of 15 residues. V gave up 1 base and J gave up 2 bases, with 10 bases separating them. Germline V gene sequence: CDR1 SGHRS, CDR2 YFSETQ. The CDR3, as DNA: TGCGCCAGCAGCTTGTACAGCGACGGCAATCAGCCCCAGCATTTT. The encoded protein is CASSLYSDGNQPQHF. Full variable domain (remainder filled in from reference TRBV5-1 and TRBJ1-5): KAGVTQTPRYLIKTRGQQVTLSCSPISGHRSVSWYQQTPGQGLQFLFEYFSETQRNKGNFPGRFSGRQFSNSRSEMNVSTLELGDSALYLCASSLYSDGNQPQHFGDGTRLSIL.

J is TRBJ2-7 and V is TRBV7-9, with TRBD1 matching over 7 bases. The trim removed 5 bases at V and 5 bases at J, leaving 6 bases unmatched. Germline loops: CDR1 SEHNR, CDR2 FQNEAQ (reference sequence). This CDR3 has 13 residues. CDR3 DNA: TGTGCCAGCAGCCAACAGGGGTCGGACGAGCAGTACTTC. Translation: CASSQQGSDEQYF.

The J gene is TRBJ2-1, the V gene TRBV11-2, with TRBD2 matching 13 bases. Germline V gives CDR1 SGHAT, CDR2 FQNNGV. This CDR3 has 14 residues. After removal of 5 bases from V and 7 bases from J, the junction contained 2 bases not matched to a gene. CDR3 DNA sequence: TGTGCCAGCAGCGGACTAGCGGGAGTAAATGAGCAGTTCTTC. It specifies CASSGLAGVNEQFF.

The chain combines TRBV5-8 with TRBJ2-3; no definite D call. Germline lookup yields CDR1 SGHTS and CDR2 YDEGEE. This CDR3 has 16 residues. V lost 0 bases and J lost 0, with 11 bases in between. CDR3 in DNA: TGTGCCAGCAGCTTGGTTTGGTGGTTAAGCACAGATACGCAGTATTTT. Its translation: CASSLVWWLSTDTQYF.

The chain carries TRBV6-1 and TRBJ2-1; 8 bases agree with TRBD2. J was trimmed by 5 bases and V by 6 bases; bases with no gene match: 9. Looked up from germline, CDR1 is MNHNS and CDR2 is SASEGT. This CDR3 comprises 15 residues. Here the CDR3 reads CASSGLAGRDNEQFF. CDR3 in DNA: TGTGCCAGCAGCGGGCTAGCGGGCCGTGACAATGAGCAGTTCTTC.

V and J are TRBV7-9 and TRBJ2-1; TRBD1 agrees at 7 bases. There are 15 residues in the CDR3. V lost 5 bases to trimming and J lost 3 bases; unmatched junction nucleotides: 7. Looked up from germline, CDR1 is SEHNR and CDR2 is FQNEAQ (reference sequence). The CDR3 sequence is CASSPTWDSYNEQFF. CDR3 sequence (DNA): TGTGCCAGCAGCCCAACCTGGGACAGCTACAATGAGCAGTTCTTC.

In this sample, this clone turned up many times. The chain joins TRBV5-7 to TRBJ1-2; 8 bases align to TRBD1. TRBV5-7 falls under the ORF class, with uncertain function. This CDR3 spans 13 amino acids. J gave up 5 bases and V 3 bases, and 3 bases lay outside the gene matches. The CDR3 nucleotides are TGTGCCAGCAGCTCAGGGGGCAGGTATGGCTACACCTTC. Translating gives CASSSGGRYGYTF.

This clone appeared a few times. The CDR3 nucleotides read TGTGCCAGCAGCCAAGGGGGAGACACCGGGGAGCTGTTTTTT. It codes for CASSQGGDTGELFF. This rearrangement joins TRBV9 to TRBJ2-2; possibly TRBD1 for D (6 bases). The germline CDR1 and CDR2 sequences are SGDLS and YYNGEE. V was trimmed by 4 bases and J by 3 bases, leaving 10 bases between them. This CDR3 comprises 14 residues.

The genes are TRBV11-1 and TRBJ1-4; a possible D gene is TRBD1 (5 bases). The CDR3 contains 15 residues. V was shortened by 2 bases and J by 6 bases, with 13 bases between the two germline ends. Germline V gene sequence: CDR1 SGHAT, CDR2 FQDESV (reference sequence). CDR3 in amino acids: CASSLSQGRDEKLFF. The CDR3 DNA sequence: TGTGCCAGCAGCTTATCGCAGGGAAGAGATGAAAAACTGTTTTTT.

This rearrangement joins TRBV2 to TRBJ2-2; the D is unclear. CDR3 length: 12 amino acids. V was trimmed by 7 bases and J by 5 bases, leaving 8 bases between them. CDR1 and CDR2 (germline): SNHLY, FYNNEI. The CDR3 region is CASTIFTGELFF. The CDR3 DNA follows: TGTGCCAGCACCATCTTTACCGGGGAGCTGTTTTTT.

In this sample, this clone turned up many times. The gene calls are TRBV2 and TRBJ1-1, with D unresolved. Germline lookup yields CDR1 SNHLY and CDR2 FYNNEI. The CDR3 covers 18 residues. Trimming left V 4 bases short and J 4 bases short, with 25 bases between. CDR3 bases: TGTGCCAGCAGTGGGGTTCAGGACTTTTCTGATGACGGCACTGAAGCTTTCTTT. Its translation is CASSGVQDFSDDGTEAFF.

This chain links TRBV2 with TRBJ2-7; TRBD2 matches 11 bases. The V and J ends lost 6 bases and 2 bases, in that order; junction bases with no gene match: 6. Germline V lookup: CDR1 SNHLY, CDR2 FYNNEI. This CDR3 contains 15 residues. The CDR3 DNA reads TGTGCCAGCAGGACGGGACTAGCGGTCCCCTACGAGCAGTACTTC. It encodes CASRTGLAVPYEQYF.

The chain recombines TRBV7-2 with TRBJ1-3; D is ambiguous. The CDR3 sequence is 15 residues long. V lost 3 bases and J 0 bases, leaving 9 bases between the germline ends. Germline V gene data show CDR1 as SGHTA and CDR2 as FQGNSA. This CDR3 is CASSFYIDSGNTIYF. The CDR3 DNA is TGTGCCAGCAGCTTTTACATCGACTCTGGAAACACCATATATTTT.

CDR3 nucleotides: TGTGCCAGCAGTCCGATCCTACTATCCTACGAGCAGTACTTC. Its translation: CASSPILLSYEQYF. The V gene is TRBV28, the J gene TRBJ2-7; D uncertain. V shed 5 bases and J shed 1 base, with 12 bases lying between them. From germline, CDR1 is MDHEN and CDR2 SYDVKM. The CDR3 consists of 14 residues.

J is TRBJ2-7 and V is TRBV5-5; 8 bases line up with TRBD2. Germline-derived CDR1 and CDR2 are SGHKS and YYEKEE (reference sequence). With V trimmed by 2 bases and J by 5 bases, 12 bases remained unmatched. The CDR3 runs 16 residues. CDR3 region: CASSFRRTSLKDEQYF. CDR3 nucleotides: TGTGCCAGCAGCTTCCGTAGGACTAGCTTAAAGGACGAGCAGTACTTC.

The chain links TRBV11-2 to TRBJ2-1; D remains ambiguous. CDR1 and CDR2 from the germline V gene are SGHAT and FQNNGV. This CDR3 contains 12 residues. Between the trimmed V and J ends, which lost 3 bases and 13 bases, there was a span of 13 bases. CDR3 protein: CASSFDLAEQFF. CDR3 in DNA: TGTGCCAGCAGCTTCGATTTGGCAGAACAGTTCTTC.

CDR3 DNA sequence: TGTGCCAGCAGTCTGGACGGCGGGAACACTGAAGCTTTCTTT. Encoded protein: CASSLDGGNTEAFF. The chain recombines TRBV6-5 with TRBJ1-1; no firm D call. Germline loops: CDR1 MNHEY, CDR2 SVGAGI. With 5 bases removed from V and 1 base from J, the gap between germline ends came to 11 bases. The CDR3 length is 14 residues.

CDR3 nucleotide sequence: TGTGCCTTTAGCGGGGGCAGCACAGATACGCAGTATTTT. It specifies CAFSGGSTDTQYF. The chain joins TRBV30 to TRBJ2-3, with 9 bases matching TRBD2. The CDR3 loop spans 13 amino acids. Germline CDR1 reads GTSNPN; CDR2 reads SVGIG (reference sequence). J lost 0 bases, V lost 7 bases, and 2 bases had no gene match.

This clone has ten or more counts. The CDR3 DNA is TGTGCCAGCAGCCCCTGGGCTAGCGGTCGGCCAGATACGCAGTATTTT. Protein product: CASSPWASGRPDTQYF. This sequence joins TRBV7-6 and TRBJ2-3, with 7 bases that match TRBD2. The length of the CDR3 is 16 residues. CDR1 is SGHVS, CDR2 FNYEAQ, per germline. Unmatched junction bases numbered 12, after V lost 5 bases and J lost 4 bases.